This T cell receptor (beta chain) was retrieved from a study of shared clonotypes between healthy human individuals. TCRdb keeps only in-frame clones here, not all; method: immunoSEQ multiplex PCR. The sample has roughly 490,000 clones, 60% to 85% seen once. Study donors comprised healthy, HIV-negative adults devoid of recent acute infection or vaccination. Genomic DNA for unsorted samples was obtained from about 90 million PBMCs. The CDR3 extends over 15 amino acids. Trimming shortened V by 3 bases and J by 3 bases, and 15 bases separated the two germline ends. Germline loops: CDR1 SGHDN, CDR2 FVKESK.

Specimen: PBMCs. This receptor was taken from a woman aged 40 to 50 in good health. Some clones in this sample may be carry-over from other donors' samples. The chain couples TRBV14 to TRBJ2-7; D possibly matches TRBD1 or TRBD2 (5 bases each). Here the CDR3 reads CASSHSGTQSYEQYF. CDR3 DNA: TGTGCCAGCAGCCACTCCGGGACCCAAAGCTACGAGCAGTACTTC.